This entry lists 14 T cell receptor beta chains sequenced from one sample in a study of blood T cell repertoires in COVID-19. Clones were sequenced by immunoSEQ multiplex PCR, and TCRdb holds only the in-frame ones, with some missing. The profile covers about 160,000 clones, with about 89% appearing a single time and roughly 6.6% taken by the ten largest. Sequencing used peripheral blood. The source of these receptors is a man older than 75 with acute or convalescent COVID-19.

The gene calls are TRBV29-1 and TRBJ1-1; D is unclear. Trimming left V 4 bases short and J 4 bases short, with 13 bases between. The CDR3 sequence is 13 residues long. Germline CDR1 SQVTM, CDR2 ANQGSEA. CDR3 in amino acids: CSVVRVLGTEAFF. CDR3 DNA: TGCAGCGTTGTGCGGGTACTAGGCACTGAAGCTTTCTTT.

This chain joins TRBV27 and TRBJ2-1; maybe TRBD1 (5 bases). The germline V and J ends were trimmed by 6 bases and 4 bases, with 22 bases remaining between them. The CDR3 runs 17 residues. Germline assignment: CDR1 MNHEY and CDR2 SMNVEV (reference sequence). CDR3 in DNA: TGTGCCAGCAGCCCCCTGTTTGACAGTGAATTGTACAATGAGCAGTTCTTC. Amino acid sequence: CASSPLFDSELYNEQFF.

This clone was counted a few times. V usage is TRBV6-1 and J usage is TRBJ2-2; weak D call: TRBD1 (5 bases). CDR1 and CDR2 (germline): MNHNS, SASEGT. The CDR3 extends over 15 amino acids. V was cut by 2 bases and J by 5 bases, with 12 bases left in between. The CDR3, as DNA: TGTGCCAGCAGTGAAATCAGGGTCGATACCGGGGAGCTGTTTTTT. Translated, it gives CASSEIRVDTGELFF.

DNA of the CDR3: TGTGCCAGCAGGGCGATGGCAGGCCTATCCAACTATGGCTACACCTTC. Translation gives CASRAMAGLSNYGYTF. This chain connects TRBV27 to TRBJ1-2; D gene ambiguous. This CDR3 has 16 amino acids. In germline, CDR1 is MNHEY, CDR2 SMNVEV (reference sequence). The V gene lost 6 bases and the J gene lost 2 bases, with 19 bases spanning the gap.

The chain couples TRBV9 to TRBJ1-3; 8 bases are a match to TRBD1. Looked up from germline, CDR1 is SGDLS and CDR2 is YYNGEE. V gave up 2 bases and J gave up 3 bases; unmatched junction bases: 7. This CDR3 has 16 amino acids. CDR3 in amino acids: CASSVNAGTGGNTIYF. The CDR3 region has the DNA TGTGCCAGCAGCGTCAACGCCGGGACAGGTGGAAACACCATATATTTT.

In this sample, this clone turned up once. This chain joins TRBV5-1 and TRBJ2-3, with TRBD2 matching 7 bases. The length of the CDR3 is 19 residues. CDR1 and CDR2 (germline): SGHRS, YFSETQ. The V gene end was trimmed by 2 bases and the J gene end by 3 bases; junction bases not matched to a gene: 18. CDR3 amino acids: CASSFSGRGGREGTDTQYF. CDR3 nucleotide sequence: TGCGCCAGCAGCTTCTCGGGTCGCGGGGGTAGGGAAGGGACAGATACGCAGTATTTT.

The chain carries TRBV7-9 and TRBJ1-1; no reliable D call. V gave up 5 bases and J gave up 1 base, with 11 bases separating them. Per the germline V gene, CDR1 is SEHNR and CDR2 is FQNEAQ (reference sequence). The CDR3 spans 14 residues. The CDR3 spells CASSRLTGNTEAFF. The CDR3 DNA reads TGTGCCAGCAGCCGGCTGACGGGGAACACTGAAGCTTTCTTT.

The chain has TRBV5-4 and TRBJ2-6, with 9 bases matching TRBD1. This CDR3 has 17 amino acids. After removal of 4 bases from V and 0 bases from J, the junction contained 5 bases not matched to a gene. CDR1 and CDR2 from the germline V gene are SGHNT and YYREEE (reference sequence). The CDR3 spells CASSLQTGGSGANVLTF. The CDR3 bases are TGTGCCAGCAGCCTACAGACAGGGGGCTCTGGGGCCAACGTCCTGACTTTC.

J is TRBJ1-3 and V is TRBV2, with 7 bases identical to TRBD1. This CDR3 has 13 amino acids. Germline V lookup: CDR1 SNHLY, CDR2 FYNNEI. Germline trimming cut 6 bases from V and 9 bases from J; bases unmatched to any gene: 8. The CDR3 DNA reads TGTGCCAGCAGCCTGACAGGGACGGGCACCATATATTTT. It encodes CASSLTGTGTIYF.

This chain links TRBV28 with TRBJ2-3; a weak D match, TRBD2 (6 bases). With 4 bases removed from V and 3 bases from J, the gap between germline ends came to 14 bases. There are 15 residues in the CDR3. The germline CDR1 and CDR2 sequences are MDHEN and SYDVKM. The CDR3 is CASSWDGSSTDTQYF. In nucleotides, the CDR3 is TGTGCCAGCAGTTGGGACGGGAGTAGTACAGATACGCAGTATTTT.

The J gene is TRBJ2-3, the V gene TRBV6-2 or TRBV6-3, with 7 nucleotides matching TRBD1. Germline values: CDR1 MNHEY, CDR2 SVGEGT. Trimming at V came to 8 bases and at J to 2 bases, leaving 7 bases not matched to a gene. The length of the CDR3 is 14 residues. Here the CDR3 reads CASRPTGSTDTQYF. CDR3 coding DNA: TGTGCCAGCCGCCCGACAGGGTCCACAGATACGCAGTATTTT.

For the CDR3, the DNA is TGTGCCAGCAGCCGGGACAGCTTTTCTGGAAACACCATATATTTT. Translation: CASSRDSFSGNTIYF. The chain links TRBV11-3 to TRBJ1-3; the match to TRBD1 covers 7 bases. V gave up 5 bases and J gave up 1 base; unmatched junction bases: 5. The CDR3 loop spans 15 amino acids. The germline V gene has CDR1 SGHNT and CDR2 YENEEA.

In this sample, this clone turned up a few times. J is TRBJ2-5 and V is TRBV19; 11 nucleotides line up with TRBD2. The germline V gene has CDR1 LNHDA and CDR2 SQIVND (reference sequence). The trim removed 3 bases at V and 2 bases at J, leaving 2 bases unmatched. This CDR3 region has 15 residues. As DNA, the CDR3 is TGTGCCAGTAGTATTCGGACTAGCGGGCAAGAGACCCAGTACTTC. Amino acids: CASSIRTSGQETQYF.

The CDR3 region is CASSISPGQGQNIQYF. The CDR3 DNA reads TGTGCCAGCAGCATTTCTCCGGGACAGGGGCAAAACATTCAGTACTTC. The V call is TRBV5-5, the J call TRBJ2-4, with 10 nucleotides matching TRBD1. This CDR3 comprises 16 residues. CDR1 and CDR2 (germline): SGHKS, YYEKEE (reference sequence). Germline trimming cut 4 bases from V and 5 bases from J; bases unmatched to any gene: 9.